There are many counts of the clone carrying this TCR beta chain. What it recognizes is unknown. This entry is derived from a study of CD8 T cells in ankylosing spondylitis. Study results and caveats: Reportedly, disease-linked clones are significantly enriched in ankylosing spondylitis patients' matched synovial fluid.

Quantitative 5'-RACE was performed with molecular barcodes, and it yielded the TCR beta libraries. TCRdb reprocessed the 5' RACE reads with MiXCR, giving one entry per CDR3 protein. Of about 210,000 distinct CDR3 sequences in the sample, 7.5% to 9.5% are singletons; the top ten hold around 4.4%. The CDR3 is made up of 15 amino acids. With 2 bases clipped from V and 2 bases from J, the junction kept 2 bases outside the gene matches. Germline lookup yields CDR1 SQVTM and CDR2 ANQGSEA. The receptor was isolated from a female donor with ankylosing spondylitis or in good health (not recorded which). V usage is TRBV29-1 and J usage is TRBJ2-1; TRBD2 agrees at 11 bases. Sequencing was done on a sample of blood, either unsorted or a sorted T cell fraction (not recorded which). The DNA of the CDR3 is TGCAGCGTTGAAATAGCGGGAGGGACCTACAATGAGCAGTTCTTC. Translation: CSVEIAGGTYNEQFF.